This T cell receptor beta chain was observed in a study of a mutant IDH1 vaccine in newly diagnosed glioma. Study-wide background: Patients arrived already treated with radiotherapy, temozolomide, or both, most having had both. The V12 visit happened in week 35, and the V13 visit happened in week 47.

Sequencing was performed with immunoSEQ multiplex PCR; in TCRdb, only in-frame clones are kept and a portion is missing. The table includes 41,000 or so clones, 85% to 90% detected once. J gave up 6 bases and V 3 bases, and 5 bases lay outside the gene matches. This CDR3 contains 15 residues. Germline assignment: CDR1 SGHKS and CDR2 YYEKEE (reference sequence). The time point: week 35, safety follow-up. Each vaccine dose was 300 ug of mutant IDH1 20-mer peptide, with topical imiquimod. The patients received vaccinations eight times, in weeks 1, 3, 5, 7, 11, 15, 19 and 23. A word on this clone: The target antigen is unknown.

This clonotype originated in a man aged 40-49 years with glioma. This sequence joins TRBV5-5 and TRBJ1-5, with TRBD1 matching over 11 bases. Sample: PBMCs, taken from a glioma patient whose treatment included an IDH1 peptide vaccine. The CDR3: CASSWGTGGGQPQHF. For the CDR3, the DNA is TGTGCCAGCAGCTGGGGGACAGGGGGTGGTCAGCCCCAGCATTTT.